This TCR beta chain is drawn from a study of lymphopenia after photon versus proton radiotherapy. Germline V lookup: CDR1 LNHDA, CDR2 SQIVND (reference sequence). The CDR3 covers 14 residues. V dropped 3 bases and J dropped 4 bases, with 12 bases sitting between them. Study-level results: After the lymphocyte nadir, photon-treated repertoires showed oligoclonal expansion, especially of CD8+ Temra cells.

TCRdb keeps only in-frame clones here, not all; method: immunoSEQ multiplex PCR. The table has roughly 23,000 clones, about nine tenths seen once. A word on this clone: No antigen is known for it.

The chain links TRBV19 to TRBJ1-1; tentatively, D is TRBD1 (6 bases). Sequenced here: peripheral blood, sampled from a patient treated with proton-based radiotherapy. The receptor was isolated from a woman in her 70s with pancreatic cancer. Some clones in this sample may be carry-over from other donors' samples. CDR3 sequence reads: CASSIRGRVTEAFF. CDR3 coding DNA: TGTGCCAGTAGTATTCGGGGGCGGGTCACTGAAGCTTTCTTT.